This entry lists 30 T cell receptor beta chains sequenced from one sample in a study of T cells in Graves' hyperthyroidism and ophthalmopathy. From RNA transcripts, TCR beta CDR3 regions were amplified. The HTBI set primed first-round TCR CDR3 RT-PCR. TCRdb redid the calling of the multiplex PCR reads with MiXCR, one entry per CDR3 protein. The table lists hundreds of thousands of distinct CDR3 sequences, roughly an eighth of them singletons. The source material was blood. The receptors here all came from a man aged 50 or older with Graves' ophthalmopathy.

This clonotype appeared many times. CDR3 sequence: CASGLVLGRDTEAFF. CDR3 in DNA: TGTGCTAGTGGTTTGGTACTTGGCAGGGACACTGAAGCTTTCTTT. V and J are TRBV12-5 and TRBJ1-1, with D tentatively TRBD1 (5 bases). V shed 0 bases and J shed 3 bases, with 11 bases lying between them. The CDR3 has 15 amino acids. Germline V gene sequence: CDR1 LGHNT, CDR2 FRNRAP.

The chain has TRBV2 and TRBJ2-1, with 8 bases fitting TRBD2. Germline V gene data show CDR1 as SNHLY and CDR2 as FYNNEI. The CDR3 is 13 residues long. V was clipped by 8 bases and J by 12 bases; unmatched bases: 12. CDR3 DNA: TGTGCCAGCCGGCGGACTAGCCCAGAGGGGCAGTTCTTC. Protein: CASRRTSPEGQFF.

This clonotype was detected only a few times. This sequence joins TRBV11-2 and TRBJ1-4; 8 bases match TRBD1. Looked up from germline, CDR1 is SGHAT and CDR2 is FQNNGV. This CDR3 spans 16 amino acids. V was pared by 1 base and J by 3 bases, with 4 bases of the junction left unmatched. The CDR3 DNA follows: TGTGCCAGCAGCTTAGGTGGACAGGGCTCTAATGAAAAACTGTTTTTT. Its translation: CASSLGGQGSNEKLFF.

The sample holds a few counts of this clonotype. The rearrangement joins TRBV19 to TRBJ2-1; D may be TRBD2 (6 bases). Looked up from germline, CDR1 is LNHDA and CDR2 is SQIVND (reference sequence). Trimming left V 11 bases short and J 5 bases short, with 16 bases between. This CDR3 is built from 13 residues. CDR3: CARGLPRHNEQFF. CDR3 DNA: TGTGCCCGCGGACTACCCCGTCACAATGAGCAGTTCTTC.

The table lists this clonotype with many counts. The CDR3 region has the DNA TGTGCCAGCAGCCAAGATATTTGGGGGTATGGCTACACCTTC. This sequence encodes CASSQDIWGYGYTF. The J gene is TRBJ1-2, the V gene TRBV3-1, with D possibly TRBD1 on 5 matching bases. This CDR3 has 14 residues. The germline gives CDR1 LGHDT, CDR2 YNNKEL (reference sequence). The V gene lost 0 bases and the J gene lost 5 bases, with 10 bases spanning the gap.

This clonotype has at least ten counts. The J gene is TRBJ2-3, the V gene TRBV12-3 or TRBV12-4, with D unclear. Trimming cost V 3 bases and J 4 bases, with 5 bases left between them. The CDR3 has 12 residues. DNA for the CDR3: TGTGCCAGCAGTTTTTATCCAGATACGCAGTATTTT. The encoded protein is CASSFYPDTQYF.

This clonotype was detected a few times. The chain uses TRBV19 and TRBJ2-3; 7 bases fit TRBD1. The ends lost 1 base at V and 1 base at J; junction bases unmatched: 5. The germline CDR1 and CDR2 sequences are LNHDA and SQIVND (reference sequence). The CDR3 covers 16 residues. CDR3 sequence: CASSIVRGGGTDTQYF. CDR3 DNA sequence: TGTGCCAGTAGTATAGTGAGAGGGGGCGGCACAGATACGCAGTATTTT.

This clonotype appeared many times. V usage is TRBV5-1 and J usage is TRBJ2-5; D ambiguous. V lost 0 bases and J 1 base, leaving 10 bases between the germline ends. The CDR3 loop spans 15 amino acids. The germline CDR1 and CDR2 sequences are SGHRS and YFSETQ. CDR3 bases: TGCGCCAGCAGCTTGGATTTAGCCTTCCAAGAGACCCAGTACTTC. Protein sequence: CASSLDLAFQETQYF.

In this sample, this clonotype turned up many times. The chain links TRBV9 to TRBJ1-5; D may be TRBD1 (5 bases). V was cut by 3 bases and J by 6 bases, with 13 bases left in between. The CDR3 covers 14 residues. In germline, CDR1 is SGDLS, CDR2 YYNGEE. As DNA, the CDR3 is TGTGCCAGCAGCGCCGGGACTACGGGTCAGCCCCAGCATTTT. It encodes CASSAGTTGQPQHF.

This clonotype has more than one count but fewer than ten. V gene TRBV20-1 combines with J gene TRBJ2-3, with 11 bases lining up with TRBD2. CDR3 length: 14 residues. V was clipped by 5 bases and J by 3 bases; unmatched bases: 4. Germline CDR1 DFQATT, CDR2 SNEGSKA (reference sequence). CDR3 DNA sequence: TGCAGTGCTGATAGCGGGAGGGGAACAGATACGCAGTATTTT. Translated, it gives CSADSGRGTDTQYF.

This clonotype came up many times. The chain has TRBV10-3 and TRBJ2-5; D is uncertain. CDR1 is ENHRY, CDR2 SYGVKD, per germline. The CDR3 is 13 amino acids. The V and J ends lost 11 bases and 1 base respectively, with 14 bases between them. Here the CDR3 reads CALRPAPQETQYF. For the CDR3, the DNA is TGTGCCCTTCGTCCCGCCCCCCAAGAGACCCAGTACTTC.

The chain recombines TRBV20-1 with TRBJ2-1; D is ambiguous. The V gene's germline CDR1 is DFQATT and CDR2 SNEGSKA (reference sequence). Trimming pared 0 bases from V and 8 bases from J, leaving 8 bases between. CDR3 length: 12 amino acids. The CDR3 spells CSAREGFDEQFF. For the CDR3, the DNA is TGCAGTGCTAGAGAAGGGTTCGATGAGCAGTTCTTC.

This clonotype was counted between two and nine times. The V and J genes are TRBV14 and TRBJ2-2; a possible D gene is TRBD1 (5 bases). Trimming stripped 0 bases from V and 4 bases from J, with 18 bases between. Germline assignment: CDR1 SGHDN and CDR2 FVKESK. The CDR3 spans 18 residues. The CDR3 region is CASSQDQGEKGITGELFF. In DNA form, the CDR3 reads TGTGCCAGCAGCCAAGATCAAGGAGAAAAGGGGATCACCGGGGAGCTGTTTTTT.

V and J are TRBV24-1 and TRBJ2-1, with 9 bases identical to TRBD2. Germline CDR1 is KGHDR and CDR2 is SFDVKD. With V trimmed by 0 bases and J by 4 bases, 3 bases remained unmatched. The CDR3 is 16 residues long. CDR3 region: CATSDLVAGEYNEQFF. The CDR3 region has the DNA TGTGCCACCAGTGATTTGGTAGCGGGAGAATACAATGAGCAGTTCTTC.

This clonotype came up a few times. V gene TRBV6-1 combines with J gene TRBJ2-7; the D is unclear. V was shortened by 11 bases and J by 4 bases, with 12 bases between the two germline ends. There are 11 residues in the CDR3. Germline values: CDR1 MNHNS, CDR2 SASEGT. Here the CDR3 reads CAGATQYEQYF. In DNA, the CDR3 is TGTGCCGGTGCGACGCAGTACGAGCAGTACTTC.

This clonotype was observed a few times. The chain uses TRBV7-3 and TRBJ2-1, with D unclear. CDR3 length equals 13 residues. Per the germline V gene, CDR1 is SGHTA and CDR2 is FQGTGA. V was clipped by 5 bases and J by 3 bases, with 8 bases between them. CDR3: CASSQDGYNEQFF. The CDR3 nucleotides are TGTGCCAGCAGCCAAGACGGCTACAATGAGCAGTTCTTC.

This clonotype occurred a few times. This chain connects TRBV19 to TRBJ1-5; D unclear. CDR3 length: 14 residues. The germline V and J ends were trimmed by 0 bases and 7 bases, with 10 bases remaining between them. Germline loops: CDR1 LNHDA, CDR2 SQIVND (reference sequence). The CDR3 is CASSIEGFWQPQHF. The CDR3, as DNA: TGTGCCAGTAGTATAGAAGGGTTTTGGCAGCCCCAGCATTTT. The full variable domain, completed using reference TRBV19 and TRBJ1-5, is DGGITQSPKYLFRKEGQNVTLSCEQNLNHDAMYWYRQDPGQGLRLIYYSQIVNDFQKGDIAEGYSVSREKKESFPLTVTSAQKNPTAFYLCASSIEGFWQPQHFGDGTRLSIL.

This clonotype came up many times. This rearrangement joins TRBV5-6 to TRBJ2-1, with 7 bases identical to TRBD2. V dropped 5 bases and J dropped 6; count of bases not matched to a gene: 8. The CDR3 runs 14 residues. The germline V gene has CDR1 SGHDT and CDR2 YYEEEE. The CDR3 DNA sequence: TGTGCCAGCAGGGGGACGGGAGGCAGCAATGAGCAGTTCTTC. Protein product: CASRGTGGSNEQFF.

The table lists this clonotype with many counts. The V gene is TRBV11-2, the J gene TRBJ2-5; TRBD2 agrees at 7 bases. The V gene end was trimmed by 3 bases and the J gene end by 1 base; junction bases not matched to a gene: 5. CDR1 is SGHAT and CDR2 is FQNNGV in the germline V gene. The CDR3 has 15 residues. The CDR3 region has the DNA TGTGCCAGCAGCTTTCGGGCGGGAGCCCAAGAGACCCAGTACTTC. Its protein product is CASSFRAGAQETQYF.

The chain recombines TRBV29-1 with TRBJ2-3; 10 positions agree with TRBD1. V shed 7 bases and J 1 base; nucleotides not matched to a gene: 2. CDR1 and CDR2 from the germline V gene are SQVTM and ANQGSEA. The CDR3 consists of 13 residues. The CDR3 is CSGDRGGTDTQYF. CDR3 bases: TGCAGCGGGGACAGGGGAGGCACAGATACGCAGTATTTT.

With respect to this clonotype: A read error is possible here, since a much larger clone lies one base away. The V call is TRBV29-1, the J call TRBJ2-7; weak D call: TRBD2 (7 bases). The CDR3 runs 13 residues. The V end lost 4 bases, the J end lost 5 bases, and 15 bases lay between the germline ends. Germline V gene data show CDR1 as SQVTM and CDR2 as ANQGSEA. The CDR3 DNA reads as TGCAGCGTTGGGGGGGGCGCATCCCACGAGCAGTACTTC. It encodes CSVGGGASHEQYF.

This clonotype was seen only a few times. V and J are TRBV9 and TRBJ1-3, with 8 bases identical to TRBD1. V shed 4 bases, J shed 0 bases, and the junction held 6 bases outside the gene matches. Germline V CDR1 and CDR2: SGDLS, YYNGEE. This CDR3 region has 16 residues. CDR3 sequence reads: CASSPRTGRSGNTIYF. As DNA, the CDR3 is TGTGCCAGCAGCCCCAGGACAGGGCGCTCTGGAAACACCATATATTTT.

This clonotype was detected many times. This chain links TRBV11-2 with TRBJ2-5; 11 positions agree with TRBD2. After removal of 2 bases from V and 2 bases from J, the junction contained 4 bases not matched to a gene. This CDR3 is 16 amino acids long. Germline assignment: CDR1 SGHAT and CDR2 FQNNGV. Written as DNA, the CDR3 is TGTGCCAGCAGCTTATTTTTAGCGGGAGGGCAAGAGACCCAGTACTTC. Protein product: CASSLFLAGGQETQYF.

This clonotype was counted only a few times. The J gene is TRBJ1-6, the V gene TRBV5-1, with D unclear. The V end was cut by 1 base, the J end by 6 bases, with 8 bases between. The CDR3 consists of 14 residues. The germline V gene encodes CDR1 SGHRS and CDR2 YFSETQ. For the CDR3, the DNA is TGCGCCAGCAGCTTGCTGGGCGGTAATTCACCCCTCCACTTT. Protein: CASSLLGGNSPLHF.

The chain is built from TRBV3-1 and TRBJ2-1; weak D call: TRBD2 (6 bases). The DNA end favors TRBJ2-7, so the J call may be wrong. This CDR3 has 13 residues. CDR1 and CDR2 from the germline V gene are LGHDT and YNNKEL (reference sequence). This chain's CDR3 is CASSPSGYNEQYF. DNA for the CDR3: TGTGCCAGCAGCCCCAGCGGGTACAATGAGCAGTACTTC.

This clonotype was detected many times. The CDR3 loop is CASTNSLETQYF. The DNA of the CDR3 is TGTGCCAGCACCAACTCACTAGAGACCCAGTACTTC. The chain combines TRBV12-3 or TRBV12-4 with TRBJ2-5; D not certain. Trimming cost V 7 bases and J 4 bases, with 10 bases left between them. The CDR3 has 12 residues.

The V and J genes are TRBV27 and TRBJ2-2, with D perhaps TRBD2 (5 bases). Germline lookup yields CDR1 MNHEY and CDR2 SMNVEV (reference sequence). With 10 bases removed from V and 5 bases from J, the gap between germline ends came to 17 bases. The CDR3 extends over 14 amino acids. CDR3 DNA sequence: TGTGCCACCAACCTGAACGGGAATACCGGGGAGCTGTTTTTT. It is translated as CATNLNGNTGELFF.

In its sample, this clonotype was seen a few times. The V gene is TRBV25-1, the J gene TRBJ2-6, with unresolved D. The germline gives CDR1 MGHDK, CDR2 SYGVNS. Trimming stripped 4 bases from V and 0 bases from J, with 7 bases between. The CDR3 contains 15 residues. The CDR3 DNA reads TGTGCCAGCAGTGGGCGGCTCTCTGGGGCCAACGTCCTGACTTTC. Protein sequence: CASSGRLSGANVLTF.

This clonotype was counted many times. The chain recombines TRBV28 with TRBJ2-7; TRBD2 matches at 7 bases. The J segment lost 3 bases and the V segment lost 7 bases, leaving 9 bases of the junction unmatched. Germline assignment: CDR1 MDHEN and CDR2 SYDVKM. CDR3 size: 14 residues. The CDR3 region is CASIPPGEGYEQYF. In DNA, the CDR3 is TGTGCCAGCATCCCCCCGGGGGAGGGCTACGAGCAGTACTTC.

This clonotype showed up many times. This sequence joins TRBV30 and TRBJ2-2; D is undetermined. Trimming took off 5 bases at V and 7 bases at J, with 5 bases between the two ends. Germline V lookup: CDR1 GTSNPN, CDR2 SVGIG (reference sequence). CDR3 length equals 10 residues. The CDR3 spells CAWLSGELFF. CDR3 DNA sequence: TGTGCCTGGCTGAGCGGGGAGCTGTTTTTT.